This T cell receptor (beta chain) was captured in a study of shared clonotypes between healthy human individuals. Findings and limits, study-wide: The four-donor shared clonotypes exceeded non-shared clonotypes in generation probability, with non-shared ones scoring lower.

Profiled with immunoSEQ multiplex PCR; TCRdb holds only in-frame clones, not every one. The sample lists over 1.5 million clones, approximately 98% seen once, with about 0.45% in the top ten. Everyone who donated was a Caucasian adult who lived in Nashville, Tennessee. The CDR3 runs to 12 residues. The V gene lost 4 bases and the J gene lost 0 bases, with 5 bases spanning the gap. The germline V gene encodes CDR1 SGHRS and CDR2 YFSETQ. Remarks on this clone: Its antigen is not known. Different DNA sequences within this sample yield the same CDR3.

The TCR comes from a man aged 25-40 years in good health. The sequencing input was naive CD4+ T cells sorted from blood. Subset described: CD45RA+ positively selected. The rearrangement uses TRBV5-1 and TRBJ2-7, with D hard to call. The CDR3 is CASSLSSYEQYF. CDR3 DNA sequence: TGCGCCAGCAGCCTCAGCTCCTACGAGCAGTACTTC.